This T cell receptor beta chain appears in the sequencing data of a study of OX40 agonist ivuxolimab in advanced cancers. Study as a whole: Every 2 weeks, patients received ivuxolimab intravenously, dosed at 0.01 to 10 mg/kg.

CDR3 length: 16 amino acids. V was cut by 1 base and J by 0 bases, with 9 bases left in between. CDR1 and CDR2 (germline): LGHNA, YNFKEQ. Only in-frame clones appear in the TCRdb table, and some are missing; sequencing was by immunoSEQ multiplex PCR. The sample contains tens of thousands of clones, over 80% of which appear only once. The chain uses TRBV4-2 and TRBJ2-2; D is unresolved. Source: CD4+ or CD8+ T cells sorted from blood, taken in a trial of the OX40 agonist ivuxolimab. The TCR originated in an adult with an advanced solid tumor such as melanoma, head and neck, liver or kidney cancer. CDR3 in DNA: TGTGCCAGCAGCCAAGGATGGGAATCGAACACCGGGGAGCTGTTTTTT. Its translation is CASSQGWESNTGELFF.